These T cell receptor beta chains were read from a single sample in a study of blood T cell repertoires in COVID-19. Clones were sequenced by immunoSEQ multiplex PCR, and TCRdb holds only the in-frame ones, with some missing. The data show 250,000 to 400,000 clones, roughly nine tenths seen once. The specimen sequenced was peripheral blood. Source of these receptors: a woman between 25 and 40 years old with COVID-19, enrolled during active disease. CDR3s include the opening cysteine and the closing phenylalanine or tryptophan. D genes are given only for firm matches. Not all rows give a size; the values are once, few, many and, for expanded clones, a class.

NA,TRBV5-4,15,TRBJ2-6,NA,CASSQTGSGANVLTF,TGTGCCAGCAGTCAGACAGGCTCTGGGGCCAACGTCCTGACTTTC
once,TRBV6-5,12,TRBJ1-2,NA,CASSYSQGGYTF,TGTGCCAGCAGTTACTCTCAGGGAGGCTACACCTTC
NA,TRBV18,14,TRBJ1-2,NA,CASSRGLRNYGYTF,TGTGCCAGCTCACGAGGACTGAGAAACTATGGCTACACCTTC
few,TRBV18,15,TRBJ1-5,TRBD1,CASSLDRESNQPQHF,TGTGCCAGCTCACTAGACAGGGAGAGCAATCAGCCCCAGCATTTT
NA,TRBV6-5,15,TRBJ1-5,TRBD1,CATLGAGGDNQPQHF,TGTGCAACCTTGGGGGCAGGGGGCGACAATCAGCCCCAGCATTTT
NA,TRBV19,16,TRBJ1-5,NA,CASSIIPQGIVQPQHF,TGTGCCAGTAGTATTATTCCACAGGGAATCGTTCAGCCCCAGCATTTT
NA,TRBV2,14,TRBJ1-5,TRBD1,CASMDRGPNQPQHF,TGTGCCAGCATGGACAGGGGGCCCAATCAGCCCCAGCATTTT
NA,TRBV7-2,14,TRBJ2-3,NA,CASSPRYREATQYF,TGTGCCAGCAGCCCCCGATACAGGGAAGCTACGCAGTATTTT
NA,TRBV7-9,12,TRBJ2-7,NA,CASSRRGSEQYF,TGTGCCAGCAGCCGTAGGGGCAGTGAGCAGTACTTC
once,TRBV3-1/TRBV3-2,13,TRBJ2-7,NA,CASSGDLTYEQYF,TGTGCCAGCAGTGGGGACTTAACCTACGAGCAGTACTTC
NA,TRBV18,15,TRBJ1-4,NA,CASSPNRAENEKLFF,TGTGCCAGCTCACCAAACAGGGCAGAGAATGAAAAACTGTTTTTT
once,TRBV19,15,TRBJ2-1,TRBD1,CASSQGTGDYNEQFF,TGTGCCAGTAGTCAGGGGACAGGGGATTACAATGAGCAGTTCTTC
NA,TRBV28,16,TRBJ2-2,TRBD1,CASSFLIQGGTGELFF,TGTGCCAGCAGTTTTTTAATACAGGGGGGAACCGGGGAGCTGTTTTTT
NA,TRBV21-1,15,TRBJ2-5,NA,CASSKVQGSRETQYF,TGTGCCAGCAGCAAAGTTCAGGGGAGCCGAGAGACCCAGTACTTC
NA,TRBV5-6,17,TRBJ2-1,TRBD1,CASSPGTGGFSYNEQFF,TGTGCCAGCAGCCCGGGGACAGGGGGCTTCTCCTACAATGAGCAGTTCTTC
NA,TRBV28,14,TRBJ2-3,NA,CASRETPNTDTQYF,TGTGCCAGCAGAGAGACACCTAACACAGATACGCAGTATTTT
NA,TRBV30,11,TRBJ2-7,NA,CAWGTSYEQYF,TGTGCCTGGGGGACTTCCTACGAGCAGTACTTC
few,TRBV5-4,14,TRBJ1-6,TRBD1,CASSVQGARSPLHF,TGTGCCAGCAGCGTCCAGGGGGCCAGGTCACCCCTCCACTTT
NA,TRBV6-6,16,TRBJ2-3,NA,CASSYGIEGILDTQYF,TGTGCCAGCAGTTACGGCATTGAGGGAATTCTAGATACGCAGTATTTT
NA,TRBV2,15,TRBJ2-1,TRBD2,CASRKGLAGGHEQFF,TGTGCCAGCAGGAAAGGTCTAGCGGGAGGTCATGAGCAGTTCTTC
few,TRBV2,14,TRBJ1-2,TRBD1,CASRRDRLTYGYTF,TGTGCCAGCAGGCGGGACAGGCTGACCTATGGCTACACCTTC
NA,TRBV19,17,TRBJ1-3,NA,CASSIDRGALSAGTIYF,TGTGCCAGTAGTATAGATCGTGGAGCTCTTTCGGCTGGCACCATATATTTT
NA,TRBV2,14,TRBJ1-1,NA,CASSLGGVNTEAFF,TGTGCCAGCAGCCTAGGGGGGGTGAACACTGAAGCTTTCTTT
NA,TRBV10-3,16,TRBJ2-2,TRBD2,CAISANSGDNTGELFF,TGTGCCATCAGTGCCAATAGCGGGGACAACACCGGGGAGCTGTTTTTT
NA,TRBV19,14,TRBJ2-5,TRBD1,CASRGDRAQETQYF,TGTGCCAGTAGGGGGGACAGGGCCCAAGAGACCCAGTACTTC
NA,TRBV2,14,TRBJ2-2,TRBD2,CASTGTSRTGELFF,TGTGCCAGCACTGGGACTAGTCGCACCGGGGAGCTGTTTTTT
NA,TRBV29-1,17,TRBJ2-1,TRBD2,CSVEGSGSPSSYNEQFF,TGCAGCGTTGAAGGAAGCGGGAGTCCTAGCTCCTACAATGAGCAGTTCTTC
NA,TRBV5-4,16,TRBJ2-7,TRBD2,CASSLAGTSGIREQYF,TGTGCCAGCAGCTTGGCGGGGACTAGCGGGATTCGCGAGCAGTACTTC
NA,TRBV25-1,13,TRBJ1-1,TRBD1,CASSRQGATEAFF,TGTGCCAGCTCTAGACAGGGCGCCACTGAAGCTTTCTTT
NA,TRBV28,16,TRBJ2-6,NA,CASSLWWGAGANVLTF,TGTGCCAGCAGTTTATGGTGGGGGGCTGGGGCCAACGTCCTGACTTTC
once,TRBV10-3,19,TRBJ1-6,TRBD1,CAISARGGMTGTGNSPLHF,TGTGCCATCAGTGCCAGGGGGGGAATGACCGGGACAGGGAATTCACCCCTCCACTTT
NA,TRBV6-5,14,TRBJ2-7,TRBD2,CASNRLAGDSEQYF,TGTGCCAGCAACCGACTAGCGGGAGATTCCGAGCAGTACTTC
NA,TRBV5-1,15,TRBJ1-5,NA,CASSPDSPFDQPQHF,TGCGCCAGCAGTCCGGACAGTCCATTCGATCAGCCCCAGCATTTT
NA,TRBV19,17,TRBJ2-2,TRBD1,CASSALGGQGITGELFF,TGTGCCAGTAGCGCCTTAGGAGGACAGGGAATCACCGGGGAGCTGTTTTTT
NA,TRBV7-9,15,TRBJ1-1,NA,CASSFPGIMNTEAFF,TGTGCCAGCAGCTTCCCAGGGATCATGAACACTGAAGCTTTCTTT
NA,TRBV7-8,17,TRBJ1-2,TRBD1,CASSLRAGTVPFYGYTF,TGTGCCAGCAGCTTAAGGGCCGGGACAGTGCCCTTCTATGGCTACACCTTC
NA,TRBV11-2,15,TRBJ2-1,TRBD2,CASSALAVKYNEQFF,TGTGCCAGCAGCGCCCTAGCGGTAAAGTACAATGAGCAGTTCTTC
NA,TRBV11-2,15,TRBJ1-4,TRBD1,CASSDGKQGGEKLFF,TGTGCCAGCAGCGACGGGAAACAGGGGGGTGAAAAACTGTTTTTT
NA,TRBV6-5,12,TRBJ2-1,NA,CASRRAGDEQFF,TGTGCCAGCAGGAGGGCCGGGGATGAGCAGTTCTTC
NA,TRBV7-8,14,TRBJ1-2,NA,CASSFGRRLYGYTF,TGTGCCAGCAGCTTCGGCAGGCGCCTCTATGGCTACACCTTC
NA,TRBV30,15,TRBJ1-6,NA,CAWIARGAVNSPLHF,TGTGCCTGGATCGCCCGGGGGGCTGTGAATTCACCCCTCCACTTT
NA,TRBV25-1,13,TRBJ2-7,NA,CASRQTDTYEQYF,TGTGCCAGCAGACAGACGGACACCTACGAGCAGTACTTC
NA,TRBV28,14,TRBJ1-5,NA,CASTQGQFGQPQHF,TGTGCCAGCACCCAAGGACAGTTTGGTCAGCCCCAGCATTTT
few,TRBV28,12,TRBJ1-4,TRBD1,CASRTGNEKLFF,TGTGCCAGTCGGACAGGGAATGAAAAACTGTTTTTT
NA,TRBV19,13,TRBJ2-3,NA,CASSIAFTDTQYF,TGTGCCAGTAGTATTGCGTTCACAGATACGCAGTATTTT
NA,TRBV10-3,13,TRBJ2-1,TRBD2,CAIGLAGGNEQFF,TGTGCCATTGGACTAGCGGGAGGCAATGAGCAGTTCTTC
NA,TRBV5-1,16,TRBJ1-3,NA,CASSLEGLSSGNTIYF,TGCGCCAGCAGCTTGGAGGGACTGAGCTCTGGAAACACCATATATTTT